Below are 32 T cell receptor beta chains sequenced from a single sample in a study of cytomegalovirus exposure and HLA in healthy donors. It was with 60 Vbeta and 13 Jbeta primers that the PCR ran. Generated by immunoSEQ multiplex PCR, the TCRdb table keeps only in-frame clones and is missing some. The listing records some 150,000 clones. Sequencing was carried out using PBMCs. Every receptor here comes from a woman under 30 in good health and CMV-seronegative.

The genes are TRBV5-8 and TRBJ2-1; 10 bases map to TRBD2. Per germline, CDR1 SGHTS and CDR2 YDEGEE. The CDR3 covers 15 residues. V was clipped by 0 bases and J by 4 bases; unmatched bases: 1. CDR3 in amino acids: CASSLGTSGYNEQFF. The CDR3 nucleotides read TGTGCCAGCAGCTTGGGGACTAGCGGATACAATGAGCAGTTCTTC.

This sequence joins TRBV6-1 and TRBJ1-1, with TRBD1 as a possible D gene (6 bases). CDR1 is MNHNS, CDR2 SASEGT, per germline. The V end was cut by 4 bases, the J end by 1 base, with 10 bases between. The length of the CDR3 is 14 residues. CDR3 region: CASSVRTANTEAFF. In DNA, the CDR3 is TGTGCCAGCAGTGTTCGGACAGCGAACACTGAAGCTTTCTTT.

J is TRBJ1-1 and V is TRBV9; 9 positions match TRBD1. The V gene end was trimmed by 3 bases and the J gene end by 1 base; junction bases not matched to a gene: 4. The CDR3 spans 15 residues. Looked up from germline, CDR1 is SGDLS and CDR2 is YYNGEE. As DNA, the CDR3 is TGTGCCAGCAGCGCCAGGGACAGGGAGAACACTGAAGCTTTCTTT. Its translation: CASSARDRENTEAFF.

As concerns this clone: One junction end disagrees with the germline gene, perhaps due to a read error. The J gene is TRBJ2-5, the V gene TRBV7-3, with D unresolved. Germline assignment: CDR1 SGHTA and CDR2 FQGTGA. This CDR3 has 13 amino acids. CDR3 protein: CASSRKFQATQYF. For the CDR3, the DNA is TGTGCCAGCAGCCGAAAATTCCAAGCGACCCAGTACTTC.

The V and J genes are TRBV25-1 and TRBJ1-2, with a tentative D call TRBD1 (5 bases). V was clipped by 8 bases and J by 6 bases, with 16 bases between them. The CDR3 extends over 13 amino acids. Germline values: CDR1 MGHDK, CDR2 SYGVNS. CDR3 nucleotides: TGTGCCAGCGGGCAGGGCGGGGCACATGGCTACACCTTC. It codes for CASGQGGAHGYTF.

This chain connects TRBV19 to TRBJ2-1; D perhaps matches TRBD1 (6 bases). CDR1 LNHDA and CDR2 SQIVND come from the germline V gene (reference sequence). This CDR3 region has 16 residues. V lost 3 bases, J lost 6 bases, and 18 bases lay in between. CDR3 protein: CASSIFTGKGGNEQFF. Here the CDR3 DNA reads TGTGCCAGTAGTATCTTTACGGGAAAAGGGGGCAATGAGCAGTTCTTC.

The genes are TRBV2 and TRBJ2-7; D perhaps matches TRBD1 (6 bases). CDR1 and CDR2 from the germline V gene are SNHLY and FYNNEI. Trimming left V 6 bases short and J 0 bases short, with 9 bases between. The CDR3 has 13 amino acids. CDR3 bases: TGTGCCAGCAGAGGGACACACTCCTACGAGCAGTACTTC. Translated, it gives CASRGTHSYEQYF.

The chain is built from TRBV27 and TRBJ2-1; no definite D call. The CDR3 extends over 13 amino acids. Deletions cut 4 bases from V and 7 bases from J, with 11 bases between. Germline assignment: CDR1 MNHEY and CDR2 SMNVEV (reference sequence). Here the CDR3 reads CASSYRSLNEQFF. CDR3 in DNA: TGTGCCAGCAGTTACCGAAGCCTTAATGAGCAGTTCTTC.

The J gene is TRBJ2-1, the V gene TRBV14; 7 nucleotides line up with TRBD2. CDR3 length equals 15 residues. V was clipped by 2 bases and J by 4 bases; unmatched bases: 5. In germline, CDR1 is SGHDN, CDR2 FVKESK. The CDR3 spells CASSQLSGLYNEQFF. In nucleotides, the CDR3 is TGTGCCAGCAGCCAACTTAGCGGGCTGTACAATGAGCAGTTCTTC. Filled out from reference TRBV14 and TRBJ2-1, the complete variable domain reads EAGVTQFPSHSVIEKGQTVTLRCDPISGHDNLYWYRRVMGKEIKFLLHFVKESKQDESGMPNNRFLAERTGGTYSTLKVQPAELEDSGVYFCASSQLSGLYNEQFFGPGTRLTVL.

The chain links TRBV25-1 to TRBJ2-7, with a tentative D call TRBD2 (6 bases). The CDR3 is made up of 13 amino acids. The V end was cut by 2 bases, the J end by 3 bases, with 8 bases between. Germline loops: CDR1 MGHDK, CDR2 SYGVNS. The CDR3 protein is CASSEGGGYEQYF. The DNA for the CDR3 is TGTGCCAGCAGTGAAGGGGGAGGCTACGAGCAGTACTTC.

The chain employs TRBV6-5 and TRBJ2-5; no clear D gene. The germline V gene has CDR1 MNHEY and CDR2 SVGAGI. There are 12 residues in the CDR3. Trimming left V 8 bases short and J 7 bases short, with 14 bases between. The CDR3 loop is CASSNPYGTQYF. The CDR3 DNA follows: TGTGCCAGCTCAAACCCGTACGGGACCCAGTACTTC.

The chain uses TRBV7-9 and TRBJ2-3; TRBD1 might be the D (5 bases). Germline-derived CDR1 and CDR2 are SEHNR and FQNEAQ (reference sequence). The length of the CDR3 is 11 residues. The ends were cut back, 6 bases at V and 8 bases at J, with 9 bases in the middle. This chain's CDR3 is CASRYQGTQYF. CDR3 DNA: TGTGCCAGCAGATACCAGGGTACGCAGTATTTT.

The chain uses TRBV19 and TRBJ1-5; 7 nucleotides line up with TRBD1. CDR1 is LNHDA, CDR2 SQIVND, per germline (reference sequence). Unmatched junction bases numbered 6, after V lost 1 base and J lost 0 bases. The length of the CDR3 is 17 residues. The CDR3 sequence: CASSIGQGGFSNQPQHF. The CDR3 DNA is TGTGCCAGTAGTATAGGTCAGGGGGGTTTTAGCAATCAGCCCCAGCATTTT.

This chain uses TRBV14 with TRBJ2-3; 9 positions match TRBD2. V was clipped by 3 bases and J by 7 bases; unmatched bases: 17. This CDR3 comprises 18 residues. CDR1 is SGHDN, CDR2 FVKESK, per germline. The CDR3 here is CASSHQRGSGGAGNTQYF. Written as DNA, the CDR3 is TGTGCCAGCAGCCACCAACGCGGTAGCGGGGGCGCAGGGAATACGCAGTATTTT.

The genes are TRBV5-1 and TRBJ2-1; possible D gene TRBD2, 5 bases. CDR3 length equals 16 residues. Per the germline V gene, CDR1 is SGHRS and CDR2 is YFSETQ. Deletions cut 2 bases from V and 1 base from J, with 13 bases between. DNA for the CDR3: TGCGCCAGCAGCTTTATAGGGAGCGGATCCTACAATGAGCAGTTCTTC. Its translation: CASSFIGSGSYNEQFF. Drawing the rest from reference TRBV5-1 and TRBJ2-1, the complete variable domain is KAGVTQTPRYLIKTRGQQVTLSCSPISGHRSVSWYQQTPGQGLQFLFEYFSETQRNKGNFPGRFSGRQFSNSRSEMNVSTLELGDSALYLCASSFIGSGSYNEQFFGPGTRLTVL.

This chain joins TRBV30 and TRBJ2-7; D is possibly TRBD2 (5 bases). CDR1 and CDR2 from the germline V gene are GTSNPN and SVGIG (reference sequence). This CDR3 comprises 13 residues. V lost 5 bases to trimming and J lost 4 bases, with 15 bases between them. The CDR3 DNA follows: TGTGCCTGGGAGAGGGCGGATCCTTACGAGCAGTACGTC. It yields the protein CAWERADPYEQYV.

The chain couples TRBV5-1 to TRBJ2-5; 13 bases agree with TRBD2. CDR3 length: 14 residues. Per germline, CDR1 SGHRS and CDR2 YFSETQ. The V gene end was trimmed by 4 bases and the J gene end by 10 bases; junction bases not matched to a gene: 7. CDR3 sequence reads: CASSNGLAGEGQYF. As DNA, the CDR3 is TGCGCCAGCAGCAACGGACTAGCGGGAGAGGGCCAGTACTTC.

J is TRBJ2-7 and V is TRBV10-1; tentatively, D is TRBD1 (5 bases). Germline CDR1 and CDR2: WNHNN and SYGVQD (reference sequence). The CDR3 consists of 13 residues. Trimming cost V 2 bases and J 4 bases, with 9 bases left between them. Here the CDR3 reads CASSETGVYEQYF. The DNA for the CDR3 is TGCGCCAGCAGTGAGACAGGCGTGTACGAGCAGTACTTC.

The CDR3 protein is CASSDGPGGFDEQFF. CDR3 DNA: TGTGCCAGCAGTGACGGCCCGGGAGGGTTCGATGAGCAGTTCTTC. The chain uses TRBV6-4 and TRBJ2-1, with 8 nucleotides matching TRBD2. The V segment lost 2 bases and the J segment 8 bases; nucleotides outside the gene matches: 8. CDR3 length: 15 residues. CDR1 is MRHNA, CDR2 SNTAGT, per germline.

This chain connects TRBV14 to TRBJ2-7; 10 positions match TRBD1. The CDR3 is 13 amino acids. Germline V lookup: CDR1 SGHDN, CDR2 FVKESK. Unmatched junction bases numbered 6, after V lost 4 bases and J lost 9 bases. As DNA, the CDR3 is TGTGCCAGCAGCCGAAGTGGGACAGGGGTGCAGTACGTC. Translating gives CASSRSGTGVQYV.

Here the CDR3 reads CASSLASGPPISYEQYF. As DNA, the CDR3 is TGCGCCAGCAGCTTGGCCTCAGGGCCGCCCATCTCCTACGAGCAGTACTTC. This chain uses TRBV5-1 with TRBJ2-7, with D possibly matching TRBD1 (5 bases). CDR1 and CDR2 from the germline V gene are SGHRS and YFSETQ. V shed 0 bases and J shed 0 bases, with 16 bases lying between them. The CDR3 covers 17 residues.

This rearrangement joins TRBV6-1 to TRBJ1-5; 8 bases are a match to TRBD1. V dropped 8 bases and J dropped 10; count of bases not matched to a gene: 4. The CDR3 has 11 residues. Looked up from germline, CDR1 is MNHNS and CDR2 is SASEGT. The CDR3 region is CASGGQGPQHF. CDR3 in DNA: TGTGCCAGCGGAGGACAGGGCCCCCAGCATTTT.

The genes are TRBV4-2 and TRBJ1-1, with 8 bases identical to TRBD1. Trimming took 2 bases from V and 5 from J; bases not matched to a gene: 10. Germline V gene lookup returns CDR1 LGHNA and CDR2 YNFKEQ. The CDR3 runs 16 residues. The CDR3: CASSQRIQGAGTEAFF. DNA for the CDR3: TGTGCCAGCAGCCAAAGAATTCAGGGGGCAGGAACTGAAGCTTTCTTT.

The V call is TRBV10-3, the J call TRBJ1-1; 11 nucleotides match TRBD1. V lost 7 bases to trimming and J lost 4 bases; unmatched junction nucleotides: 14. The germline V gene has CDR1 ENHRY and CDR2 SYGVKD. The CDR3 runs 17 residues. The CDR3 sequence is CAIKRADAGTGGTEAFF. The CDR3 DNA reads TGTGCCATCAAGAGAGCGGACGCTGGGACAGGGGGCACTGAAGCTTTCTTT.

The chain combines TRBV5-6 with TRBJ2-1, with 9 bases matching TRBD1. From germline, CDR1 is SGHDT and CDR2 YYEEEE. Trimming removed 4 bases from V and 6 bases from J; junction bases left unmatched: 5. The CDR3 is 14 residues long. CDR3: CASSLGDRVNEQFF. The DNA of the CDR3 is TGTGCCAGCAGCCTTGGGGACAGGGTCAATGAGCAGTTCTTC.

The DNA for the CDR3 is TGTGCCAGCAGTTATAGGGAGGAGCAGTACTTC. Its protein product is CASSYREEQYF. The V gene is TRBV6-6, the J gene TRBJ2-7; possibly TRBD2 for D (5 bases). CDR1 and CDR2 from the germline V gene are MNHNY and SVGAGI (reference sequence). Trimming removed 3 bases from V and 7 bases from J, with 7 bases in between. This CDR3 spans 11 amino acids.

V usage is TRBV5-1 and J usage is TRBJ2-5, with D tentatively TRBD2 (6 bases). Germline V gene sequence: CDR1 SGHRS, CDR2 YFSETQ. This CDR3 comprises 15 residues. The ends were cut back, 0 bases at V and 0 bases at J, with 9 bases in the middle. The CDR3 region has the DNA TGCGCCAGCAGCTTGGCGGGAGTGGACCAAGAGACCCAGTACTTC. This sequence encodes CASSLAGVDQETQYF.

The CDR3 here is CASTAGYRGNTIYF. In DNA, the CDR3 is TGTGCCAGCACAGCAGGGTATAGGGGAAACACCATATATTTT. The chain links TRBV6-1 to TRBJ1-3; D perhaps matches TRBD1 (5 bases). V dropped 7 bases and J dropped 4 bases, with 14 bases sitting between them. Per germline, CDR1 MNHNS and CDR2 SASEGT. This CDR3 has 14 amino acids.

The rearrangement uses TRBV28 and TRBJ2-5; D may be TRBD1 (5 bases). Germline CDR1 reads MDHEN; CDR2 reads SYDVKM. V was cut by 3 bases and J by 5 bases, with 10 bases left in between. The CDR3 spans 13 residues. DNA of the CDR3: TGTGCCAGCAGTTTCAGGGTTGTGGAGACCCAGTACTTC. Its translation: CASSFRVVETQYF.

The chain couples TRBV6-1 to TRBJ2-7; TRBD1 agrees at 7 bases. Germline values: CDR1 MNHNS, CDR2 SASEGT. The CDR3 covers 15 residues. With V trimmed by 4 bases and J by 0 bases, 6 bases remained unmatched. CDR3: CASSVKGQSSYEQYF. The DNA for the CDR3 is TGTGCCAGCAGTGTGAAGGGACAGAGCTCCTACGAGCAGTACTTC.

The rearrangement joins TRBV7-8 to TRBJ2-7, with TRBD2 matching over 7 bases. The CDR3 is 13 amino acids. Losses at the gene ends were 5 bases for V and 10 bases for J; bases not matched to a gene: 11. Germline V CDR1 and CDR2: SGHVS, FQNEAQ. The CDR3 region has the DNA TGTGCCAGCAGCACGGGGAGGGAAGGGCCCCAGTACGTC. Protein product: CASSTGREGPQYV.

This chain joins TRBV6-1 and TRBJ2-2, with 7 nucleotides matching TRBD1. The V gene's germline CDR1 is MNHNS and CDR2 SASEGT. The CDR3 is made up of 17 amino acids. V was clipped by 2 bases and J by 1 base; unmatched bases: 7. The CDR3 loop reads CASSEYADRVNTGELFF. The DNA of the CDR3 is TGTGCCAGCAGTGAATACGCTGACAGGGTGAACACCGGGGAGCTGTTTTTT.